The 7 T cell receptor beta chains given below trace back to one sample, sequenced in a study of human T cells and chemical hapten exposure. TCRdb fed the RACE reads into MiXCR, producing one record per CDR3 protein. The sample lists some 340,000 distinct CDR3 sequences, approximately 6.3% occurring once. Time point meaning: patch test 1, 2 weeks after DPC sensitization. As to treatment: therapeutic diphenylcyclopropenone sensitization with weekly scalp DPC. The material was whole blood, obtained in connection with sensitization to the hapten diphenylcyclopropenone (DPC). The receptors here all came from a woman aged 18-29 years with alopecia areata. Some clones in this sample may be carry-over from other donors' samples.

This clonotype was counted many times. As DNA, the CDR3 is TGTGCCAGCAGGGGACAGGGGAGAGATACGCAGTATTTT. This translates into CASRGQGRDTQYF. V and J are TRBV6-5 and TRBJ2-3, with TRBD1 identical over 10 bases. Germline values: CDR1 MNHEY, CDR2 SVGAGI. This CDR3 comprises 13 residues. After removal of 6 bases from V and 5 bases from J, the junction contained 2 bases not matched to a gene.

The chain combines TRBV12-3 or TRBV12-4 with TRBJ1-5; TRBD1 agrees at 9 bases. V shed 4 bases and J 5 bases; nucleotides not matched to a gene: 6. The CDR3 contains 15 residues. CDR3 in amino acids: CASSSPGQGDQPQHF. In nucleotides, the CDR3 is TGTGCCAGCAGTTCCCCGGGACAGGGTGATCAGCCCCAGCATTTT.

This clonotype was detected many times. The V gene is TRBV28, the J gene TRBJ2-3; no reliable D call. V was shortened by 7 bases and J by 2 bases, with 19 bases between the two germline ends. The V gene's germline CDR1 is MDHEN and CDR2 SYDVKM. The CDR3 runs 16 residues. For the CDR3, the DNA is TGTGCCAGCACCTCCCTGGGCCCCGGTTACACAGATACGCAGTATTTT. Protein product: CASTSLGPGYTDTQYF.

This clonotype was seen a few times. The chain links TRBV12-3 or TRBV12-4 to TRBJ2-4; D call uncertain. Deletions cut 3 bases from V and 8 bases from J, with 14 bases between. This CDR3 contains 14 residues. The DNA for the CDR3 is TGTGCCAGCAGTTTCCTCGGACGACTGGACATTCAGTACTTC. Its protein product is CASSFLGRLDIQYF.

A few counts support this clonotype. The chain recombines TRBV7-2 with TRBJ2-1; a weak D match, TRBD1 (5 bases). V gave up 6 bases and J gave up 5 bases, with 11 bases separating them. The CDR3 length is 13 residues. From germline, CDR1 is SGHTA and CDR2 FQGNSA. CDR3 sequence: CASSVDSNNEQFF. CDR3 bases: TGTGCCAGCAGTGTTGACAGCAACAATGAGCAGTTCTTC.

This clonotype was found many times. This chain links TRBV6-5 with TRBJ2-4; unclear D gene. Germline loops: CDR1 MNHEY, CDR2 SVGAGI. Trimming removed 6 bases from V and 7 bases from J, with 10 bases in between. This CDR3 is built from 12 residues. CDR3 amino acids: CASRANENIQYF. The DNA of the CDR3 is TGTGCCAGCAGGGCTAATGAGAACATTCAGTACTTC.

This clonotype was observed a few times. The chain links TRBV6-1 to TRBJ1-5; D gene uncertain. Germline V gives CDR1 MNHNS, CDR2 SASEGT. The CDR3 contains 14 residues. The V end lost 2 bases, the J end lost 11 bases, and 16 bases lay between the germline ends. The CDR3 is CASSEIGIMRAQHF. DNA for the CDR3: TGTGCCAGCAGTGAAATTGGTATTATGAGAGCCCAGCATTTT.